This T cell receptor (beta chain) was identified during a study of shared clonotypes between healthy human individuals. From germline, CDR1 is SGDLS and CDR2 YYNGEE. The CDR3 runs to 17 residues. Trimming stripped 5 bases from V and 2 bases from J, with 22 bases between. Cells designated naive CD8 were CD45RO-negative and were positively selected for CCR7, with terminally differentiated effector memory CD45RA+ cells excluded. Running of the assay took place at deep level. Genomic DNA (from each subset) was split evenly across several immunoSEQ plates. The table came from immunoSEQ multiplex PCR; TCRdb's copy has only in-frame clones and leaves some out. The table records around 2.1 million clones, 90% to 95% of them present only once. As regards this clone: Its matching antigen is unknown.

Study-level points and caveats: Shared clonotypes across all four donors exceeded non-shared ones in generation probability.

This chain links TRBV9 with TRBJ1-2, with TRBD1 as a possible D gene (6 bases). The sequenced sample consisted of naive CD8+ T cells from PBMCs. The clonotype comes from a man between 18 and 35 years old in good health. Some clones in this sample may be carry-over from other donors' samples. Here the CDR3 DNA reads TGTGCCAGCAGTCCCTACCAAACCGGGACACCGAACTATGGCTACACCTTC. Translation gives CASSPYQTGTPNYGYTF.